This T cell receptor beta chain was documented in a study of T cell repertoires in cytomegalovirus infection. Via MiXCR, TCRdb re-called the reads, giving one row per CDR3 protein. The sample has about 920,000 distinct CDR3 sequences, about 33% seen once. A remark on this clonotype: Its antigen is unidentified.

V lost 6 bases and J 5 bases, leaving 19 bases between the germline ends. This CDR3 has 15 residues. Germline CDR1 LNHDA, CDR2 SQIVND (reference sequence). The sample consisted of cultured CD8+ T cells from PBMCs, taken from culture after CMV antigen stimulation. This TCR was recovered from a human donor in good health (CMV status not recorded). Some clones in this sample may be carry-over from other donors' samples. The rearrangement joins TRBV19 to TRBJ2-5; tentative D call: TRBD2 (6 bases). The DNA of the CDR3 is TGTGCCAGTAGGGAGGGAGCCACTAGAACGGAGACCCAGTACTTC. Encoded protein: CASREGATRTETQYF.